Listed below are T cell receptor beta chains from one sample, sequenced in a study of T-cell memory formation after mild COVID-19. TCRdb passed the 5' RACE reads through MiXCR, listing each CDR3 protein once. The top ten clones hold roughly 21% of a sample with 250,000 to 350,000 distinct CDR3 sequences, approximately 19% of them seen once. Specimen: PBMCs or a T cell subset sorted from them (not recorded which). The receptors were gathered from a man aged 18 to 29 who had mild COVID-19 (a few samples of this study predate the infection). Cell type and time point are not known. CDR3s include the opening cysteine and the closing phenylalanine or tryptophan. D genes are given only for firm matches. Clone size appears in some rows only: once, few, many, or a class for an expanded clone.

TRBJ2-1,TRBD1,TRBV18,few,CASSRTRGYNEQFF,TGTGCCAGCTCACGGACCAGGGGGTACAATGAGCAGTTCTTC
TRBJ1-5,NA,TRBV6-5,NA,CASKIPGPNQPQHF,TGTGCCAGCAAGATCCCGGGACCTAATCAGCCCCAGCATTTT
TRBJ2-5,NA,TRBV28,few,CASAETQYF,TGTGCCTCCGCAGAGACCCAGTACTTC
TRBJ2-1,NA,TRBV6-5,few,CASSYRAGYNEQFF,TGTGCCAGCAGTTATCGGGCCGGGTACAATGAGCAGTTCTTC
TRBJ2-7,NA,TRBV7-3,NA,CASSASRSSEQYF,TGTGCCAGCAGCGCATCGCGGTCCAGCGAGCAGTACTTC
TRBJ2-1,TRBD2,TRBV7-6,NA,CASSFGLAGGSSYNEQFF,TGTGCCAGCAGCTTCGGACTAGCGGGGGGTAGTTCCTACAATGAGCAGTTCTTC
TRBJ2-5,NA,TRBV5-1,NA,CASTPGQVKSETQYF,TGCGCCAGCACTCCGGGACAAGTAAAATCAGAGACCCAGTACTTC
TRBJ2-1,NA,TRBV6-2/TRBV6-3,NA,CASSSIRRYNEQFF,TGTGCCAGCAGTTCCATCAGGCGCTACAATGAGCAGTTCTTC
TRBJ2-1,TRBD2,TRBV7-6,NA,CASSFLPVFSGDNEQFF,TGTGCCAGCAGCTTCCTTCCCGTCTTTAGCGGGGACAATGAGCAGTTCTTC
TRBJ2-1,NA,TRBV4-3,few,CASSYGQWGEYNEQFF,TGCGCCAGCAGCTACGGACAGTGGGGGGAGTACAATGAGCAGTTCTTC
TRBJ1-6,NA,TRBV5-1,NA,CASSLWTVETGSPLHF,TGCGCCAGCAGCTTGTGGACAGTAGAGACGGGTTCACCCCTCCACTTT
TRBJ2-5,TRBD1,TRBV2,NA,CASRPLGQGVQETQYF,TGTGCCAGCAGGCCTTTAGGACAGGGGGTCCAAGAGACCCAGTACTTC
TRBJ1-1,NA,TRBV30,few,CAGEATVTGSTEAFF,TGTGCCGGAGAGGCCACCGTAACGGGCAGCACTGAAGCTTTCTTT
TRBJ2-6,NA,TRBV5-5,NA,CASSLGAASGANVLTF,TGTGCCAGCAGCTTGGGGGCGGCCTCTGGGGCCAACGTCCTGACTTTC
TRBJ2-1,NA,TRBV2,few,CASSEGAAYNEQFF,TGTGCCAGCAGTGAAGGGGCAGCTTACAATGAGCAGTTCTTC
TRBJ2-3,TRBD2,TRBV6-2/TRBV6-3,few,CASTFQAGARDTQYF,TGTGCCAGCACCTTTCAAGCGGGGGCTCGGGATACGCAGTATTTT
TRBJ1-5,NA,TRBV7-9,many,CASSDSYGGGLDQPQHF,TGTGCCAGCAGCGATTCCTACGGTGGGGGCCTCGATCAGCCCCAGCATTTT
TRBJ1-2,NA,TRBV20-1,few,CSAGAAGSVSYGYTF,TGCAGTGCTGGAGCAGCGGGGTCAGTCTCCTATGGCTACACCTTC
TRBJ2-2,NA,TRBV9,many,CASSVLGNTGELFF,TGTGCCAGCAGCGTATTGGGGAACACCGGGGAGCTGTTTTTT
TRBJ2-2,TRBD2,TRBV5-1,many,CASTPPRGGRNTGELFF,TGCGCCAGCACCCCCCCTCGTGGCGGGAGGAACACCGGGGAGCTGTTTTTT
TRBJ2-7,TRBD1,TRBV20-1,few,CSARSGTGISNEQYF,TGCAGTGCTAGATCGGGGACAGGGATTAGCAACGAGCAGTACTTC
TRBJ2-5,NA,TRBV5-1,NA,CASSLIGHTETQYF,TGCGCCAGCAGCTTGATTGGTCACACAGAGACCCAGTACTTC
TRBJ2-3,NA,TRBV9,few,CASSPRRGTTTDTQYF,TGTGCCAGCAGCCCCAGAAGGGGGACAACCACAGATACGCAGTATTTT
TRBJ2-7,NA,TRBV7-7,NA,CASSLVREKLYEQYF,TGTGCCAGCAGCTTAGTCAGGGAAAAGCTCTACGAGCAGTACTTC
TRBJ1-4,NA,TRBV6-5,NA,CASSYSSGPRSKLFF,TGTGCCAGCAGTTACTCGTCGGGTCCGCGGTCAAAACTGTTTTTT
TRBJ2-3,TRBD2,TRBV5-1,NA,CASSLAPGGGATDTQYF,TGCGCCAGCAGCTTGGCCCCCGGCGGGGGGGCCACAGATACGCAGTATTTT
TRBJ2-1,NA,TRBV27,NA,CASSLGTINEQFF,TGTGCCAGCAGTTTAGGGACCATCAATGAGCAGTTCTTC
TRBJ2-7,TRBD1,TRBV6-5,NA,CASSFSGQGAYEQYF,TGTGCCAGCAGCTTTTCAGGACAGGGGGCCTACGAGCAGTACTTC
TRBJ2-1,TRBD1,TRBV7-3,NA,CASSQTGITYNEQFF,TGTGCCAGCAGCCAGACAGGGATAACTTACAATGAGCAGTTCTTC
TRBJ1-1,NA,TRBV5-4,NA,CASNPFGGPEAFF,TGTGCCAGCAACCCCTTCGGGGGCCCTGAAGCTTTCTTT
TRBJ1-1,NA,TRBV20-1,NA,CSVKTGGTEAFF,TGCAGTGTTAAGACGGGCGGCACTGAAGCTTTCTTT
TRBJ1-1,NA,TRBV5-1,many,CASSLHREGTEAFF,TGCGCCAGCAGCTTACACAGGGAGGGCACTGAAGCTTTCTTT
TRBJ1-2,NA,TRBV4-3,many,CASSPPPSQTKGLYGYTF,TGCGCCAGCAGCCCCCCTCCGTCGCAGACCAAGGGACTCTATGGCTACACCTTC
TRBJ2-1,NA,TRBV12-1,NA,CASSFKAGFGNEQFF,TGTGCCAGCAGCTTCAAAGCGGGGTTTGGCAATGAGCAGTTCTTC
TRBJ1-1,NA,TRBV30,many,CAWSVGGAAFF,TGTGCCTGGAGTGTTGGGGGGGCAGCTTTCTTT
TRBJ1-1,NA,TRBV4-1,NA,CASSQERGPNTEAFF,TGCGCCAGCAGCCAAGAGCGGGGTCCGAACACTGAAGCTTTCTTT
TRBJ2-1,TRBD2,TRBV5-1,NA,CASSWSPSGGAVNEQFF,TGCGCCAGCAGCTGGAGCCCTAGCGGGGGGGCAGTCAATGAGCAGTTCTTC
TRBJ2-5,NA,TRBV20-1,many,CSARSGAPQETQYF,TGCAGTGCTAGATCAGGGGCCCCCCAAGAGACCCAGTACTTC
TRBJ2-7,TRBD2,TRBV3-1,NA,CASSPAGGAYEQYF,TGTGCCAGCAGCCCAGCGGGGGGAGCCTACGAGCAGTACTTC
TRBJ2-4,NA,TRBV5-6,few,CASTSRGAQNIQYF,TGTGCCAGCACCTCTCGAGGGGCCCAAAACATTCAGTACTTC
TRBJ2-7,TRBD1,TRBV9,few,CASSRGSGQGYEQYF,TGTGCCAGCAGCCGGGGCTCGGGACAGGGGTACGAGCAGTACTTC
TRBJ1-1,NA,TRBV7-2,NA,CASSPESRERTEAFF,TGTGCCAGCAGCCCGGAGTCCAGGGAAAGGACTGAAGCTTTCTTT
TRBJ1-2,NA,TRBV5-1,few,CASSLETANYGYTF,TGCGCCAGCAGCTTGGAAACAGCAAACTATGGCTACACCTTC
TRBJ1-2,NA,TRBV4-1,few,CASSQDWSNYGYTF,TGCGCCAGCAGCCAAGATTGGAGTAACTATGGCTACACCTTC
TRBJ2-1,TRBD1,TRBV12-3/TRBV12-4,few,CASTQTGGLYNEQFF,TGTGCCAGCACCCAGACAGGGGGCCTCTACAATGAGCAGTTCTTC
TRBJ1-5,NA,TRBV12-3/TRBV12-4,NA,CASSLAGEPQHF,TGTGCCAGCAGTTTAGCGGGGGAGCCCCAGCATTTT
TRBJ2-3,NA,TRBV5-1,few,CASSITGSTDTQYF,TGCGCCAGCAGCATAACCGGGAGCACAGATACGCAGTATTTT